This TCR beta chain originates from a study of shared T cell receptors in the human thymus. Using immunoSEQ multiplex PCR, the repertoire was profiled, and TCRdb retains in-frame clones only, with some absent. Among approximately 490,000 clones listed, approximately 80% were seen once. CDR3 size: 14 residues. The V and J ends lost 5 bases and 2 bases respectively, with 12 bases between them. From germline, CDR1 is SGHAT and CDR2 FQNNGV. In addition, the sample was reused for a study of human thymus T cells. This second report adds: All donors were healthy Finnish infants who were undergoing corrective surgery to treat congenital heart defects. Thymus specimens were resections from corrective heart surgery.

The sample consisted of thymocytes. This sequence was found in a boy in the first two years of life with a congenital heart defect. This chain connects TRBV11-2 to TRBJ1-2, with a possible D match to TRBD1 (6 bases). CDR3 amino acids: CASSQIDRNYGYTF. The CDR3 DNA reads TGTGCCAGCAGCCAAATAGACAGGAACTATGGCTACACCTTC.